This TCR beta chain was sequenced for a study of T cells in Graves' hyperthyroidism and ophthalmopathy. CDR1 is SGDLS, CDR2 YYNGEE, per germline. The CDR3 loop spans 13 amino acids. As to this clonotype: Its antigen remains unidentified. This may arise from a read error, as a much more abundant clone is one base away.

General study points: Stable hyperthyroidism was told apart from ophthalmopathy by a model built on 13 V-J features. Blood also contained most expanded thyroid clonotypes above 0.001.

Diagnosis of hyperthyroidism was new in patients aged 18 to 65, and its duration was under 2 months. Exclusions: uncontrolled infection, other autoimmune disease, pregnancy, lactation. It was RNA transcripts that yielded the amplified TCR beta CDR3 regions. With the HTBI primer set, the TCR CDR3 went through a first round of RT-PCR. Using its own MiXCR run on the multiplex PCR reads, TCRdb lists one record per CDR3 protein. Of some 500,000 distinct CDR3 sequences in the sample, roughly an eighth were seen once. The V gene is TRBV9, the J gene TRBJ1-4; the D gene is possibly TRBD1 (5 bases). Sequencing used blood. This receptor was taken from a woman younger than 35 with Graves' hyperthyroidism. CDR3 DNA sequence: TGTGACAGCAGCGTAGTTCAGGGTGAAAAACTGTTTTTT. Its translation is CDSSVVQGEKLFF.